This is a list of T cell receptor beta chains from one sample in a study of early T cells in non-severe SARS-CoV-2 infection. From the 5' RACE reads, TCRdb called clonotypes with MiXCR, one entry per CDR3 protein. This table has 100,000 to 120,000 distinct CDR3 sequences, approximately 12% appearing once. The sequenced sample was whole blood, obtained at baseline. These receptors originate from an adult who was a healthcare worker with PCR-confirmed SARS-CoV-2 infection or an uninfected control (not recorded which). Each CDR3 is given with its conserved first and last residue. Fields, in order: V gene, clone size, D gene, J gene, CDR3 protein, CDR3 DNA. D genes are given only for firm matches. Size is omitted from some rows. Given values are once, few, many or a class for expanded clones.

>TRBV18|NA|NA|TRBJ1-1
CASSASGSNTEAFF
TGTGCCAGCTCGGCGTCAGGGAGTAACACTGAAGCTTTCTTT
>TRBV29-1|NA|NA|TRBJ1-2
CSVEVNYGYTF
TGCAGCGTTGAAGTCAACTATGGCTACACCTTC
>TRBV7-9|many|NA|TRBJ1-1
CASSRRGTEAFF
TGTGCCAGCAGCCGACGAGGCACTGAAGCTTTCTTT
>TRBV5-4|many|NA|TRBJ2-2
CASSLSPPGAPEGELFF
TGTGCCAGCAGCTTGTCCCCTCCGGGGGCGCCGGAAGGGGAGCTGTTTTTT
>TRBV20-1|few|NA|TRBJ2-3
CSARDLQSSTDTQYF
TGCAGTGCTAGAGATCTGCAGTCATCCACAGATACGCAGTATTTT
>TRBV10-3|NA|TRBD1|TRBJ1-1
CAIRGTGDVNTEAFF
TGTGCCATCAGGGGGACAGGGGACGTGAACACTGAAGCTTTCTTT
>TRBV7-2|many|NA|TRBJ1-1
CASSLVRRNTEAFF
TGTGCCAGCAGCTTAGTCCGCAGGAATACTGAAGCTTTCTTT
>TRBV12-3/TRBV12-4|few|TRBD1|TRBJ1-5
CASSAGQGGQPQHF
TGTGCCAGCAGTGCCGGACAGGGGGGTCAGCCCCAGCATTTT
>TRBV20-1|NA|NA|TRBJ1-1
CSARGTQDGGTEAFF
TGCAGTGCTAGGGGGACTCAGGACGGTGGGACTGAAGCTTTCTTT
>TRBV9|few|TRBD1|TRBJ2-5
CASSVGGGRATQYF
TGTGCCAGCAGCGTAGGAGGGGGCAGGGCGACCCAGTACTTC
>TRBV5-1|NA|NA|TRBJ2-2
CASKAVTNTGELFF
TGCGCCAGCAAGGCGGTCACGAACACCGGGGAGCTGTTTTTT
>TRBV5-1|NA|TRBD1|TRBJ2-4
CASREDRGAKNIQYF
TGCGCCAGCAGGGAAGACAGGGGTGCCAAAAACATTCAGTACTTC
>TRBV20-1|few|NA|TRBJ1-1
CSARSTQNTEAFF
TGCAGTGCTAGATCGACACAGAACACTGAAGCTTTCTTT
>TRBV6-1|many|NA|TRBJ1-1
CASSEGSMNTEAFF
TGTGCCAGCAGTGAAGGGAGCATGAACACTGAAGCTTTCTTT
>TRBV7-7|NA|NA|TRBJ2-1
CASSLGAGPNEQFF
TGTGCCAGCAGCTTAGGGGCAGGGCCCAATGAGCAGTTCTTC
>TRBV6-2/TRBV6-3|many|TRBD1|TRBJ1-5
CASSSTGMGNQPQHF
TGTGCCAGCAGTTCGACAGGGATGGGCAATCAGCCCCAGCATTTT
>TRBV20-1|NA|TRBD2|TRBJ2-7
CSARGGTSGTYEQYF
TGCAGTGCTAGGGGCGGGACTAGCGGGACCTACGAGCAGTACTTC
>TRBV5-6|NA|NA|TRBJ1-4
CASSFYDSLLNEKLFF
TGTGCCAGCAGCTTTTATGACAGCCTATTGAATGAAAAACTGTTTTTT
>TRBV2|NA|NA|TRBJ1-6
CASSERASPLHF
TGTGCCAGCAGTGAACGAGCTTCACCCCTCCACTTT
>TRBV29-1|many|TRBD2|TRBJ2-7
CSVGTSAAYEQYF
TGCAGCGTTGGGACTAGCGCAGCCTACGAGCAGTACTTC
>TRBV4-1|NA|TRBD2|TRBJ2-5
CASSQVIAGGPAQETQYF
TGCGCCAGCAGCCAAGTGATAGCGGGGGGTCCTGCACAAGAGACCCAGTACTTC
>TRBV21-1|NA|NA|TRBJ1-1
CARILGENTEAFF
TGTGCCAGGATATTAGGGGAGAACACTGAAGCTTTCTTT
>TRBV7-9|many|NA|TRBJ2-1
CASSPPPTRRNNNEQFF
TGTGCCAGCAGCCCTCCCCCCACTAGAAGAAACAACAATGAGCAGTTCTTC
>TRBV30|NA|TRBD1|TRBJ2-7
CAWSTGGYEQYF
TGTGCCTGGAGCACAGGGGGTTACGAGCAGTACTTC
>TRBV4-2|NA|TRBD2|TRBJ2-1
CASSPDSTSGRAGDEQFF
TGTGCCAGCAGCCCGGATAGTACTAGCGGGAGGGCCGGGGATGAGCAGTTCTTC
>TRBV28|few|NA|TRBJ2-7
CASGGPGTYEQYF
TGTGCCAGCGGGGGCCCAGGTACCTACGAGCAGTACTTC
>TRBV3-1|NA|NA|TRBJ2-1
CASSPPGAYNEQFF
TGTGCCAGCAGCCCCCCAGGTGCCTACAATGAGCAGTTCTTC